This T cell receptor (beta chain) was observed in a study of T-cell memory formation after mild COVID-19. The germline V gene has CDR1 SNHLY and CDR2 FYNNEI. CDR3 length: 17 residues. Trimming cost V 3 bases and J 4 bases; bases outside gene matches: 9. Libraries for TCRalpha and TCRbeta carried sample barcodes and unique molecular identifiers via 5'RACE. TCRdb called the 5' RACE reads again in MiXCR, with one record for every CDR3 protein. The profile shows 500,000 to 550,000 distinct CDR3 sequences, 20% of them singletons. The study, taken as a whole, reports: Clones that got smaller from day 15 to 85 had even CD4/CD8, while clones growing later tipped toward CD4+.

This clonotype was seen a handful of times. Antigen unknown. The rearrangement joins TRBV2 to TRBJ1-2; 12 bases are shared with TRBD1. The sequence was obtained from an adult woman who had mild COVID-19 (a few samples of this study predate the infection). Cell type and time point are not known. Sample: PBMCs or a T cell subset sorted from them (not recorded which). CDR3 loop: CASSEGDRGLLGYGYTF. CDR3 DNA sequence: TGTGCCAGCAGTGAGGGGGACAGGGGGCTTCTCGGCTATGGCTACACCTTC.